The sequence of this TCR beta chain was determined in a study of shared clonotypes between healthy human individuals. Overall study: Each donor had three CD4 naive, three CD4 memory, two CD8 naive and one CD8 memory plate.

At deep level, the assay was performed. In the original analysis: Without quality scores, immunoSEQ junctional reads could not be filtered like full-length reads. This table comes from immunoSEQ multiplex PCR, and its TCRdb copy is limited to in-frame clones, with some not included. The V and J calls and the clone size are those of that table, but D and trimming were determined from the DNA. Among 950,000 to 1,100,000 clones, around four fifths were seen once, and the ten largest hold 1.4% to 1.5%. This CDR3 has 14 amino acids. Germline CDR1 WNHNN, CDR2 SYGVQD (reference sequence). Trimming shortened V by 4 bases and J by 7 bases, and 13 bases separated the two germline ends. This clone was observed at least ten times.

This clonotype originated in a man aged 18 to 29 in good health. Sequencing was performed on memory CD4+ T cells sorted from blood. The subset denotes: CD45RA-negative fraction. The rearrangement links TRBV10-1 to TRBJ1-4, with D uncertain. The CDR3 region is CASSVEGKSEKLFF. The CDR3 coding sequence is TGCGCCAGCAGTGTAGAAGGGAAAAGTGAAAAACTGTTTTTT.